These 11 T cell receptor beta chains share one sample of origin, sequenced in a study of blood T cell repertoires in COVID-19. Profiled with immunoSEQ multiplex PCR; TCRdb holds only in-frame clones, not every one. There are some 270,000 clones in the sample; roughly nine tenths occur only once, and approximately 2% lies in the top ten. The sample was peripheral blood. Every receptor here comes from a man aged 45-60 years with acute or convalescent COVID-19.

The gene calls are TRBV4-2 and TRBJ1-5; 8 nucleotides line up with TRBD1. V was pared by 0 bases and J by 5 bases, with 3 bases of the junction left unmatched. The germline V gene encodes CDR1 LGHNA and CDR2 YNFKEQ. This CDR3 has 15 residues. For the CDR3, the DNA is TGTGCCAGCAGCCAAGACAGGGGGCTATATCAGCCCCAGCATTTT. This encodes CASSQDRGLYQPQHF.

The V and J genes are TRBV27 and TRBJ2-1, with D possibly TRBD2 on 5 matching bases. CDR3 length: 18 amino acids. Germline V lookup: CDR1 MNHEY, CDR2 SMNVEV (reference sequence). The V gene lost 5 bases and the J gene lost 0 bases, with 20 bases spanning the gap. The CDR3 sequence: CASSPPVEAGSSYNEQFF. CDR3 DNA sequence: TGTGCCAGCAGTCCCCCAGTGGAGGCGGGTAGCTCCTACAATGAGCAGTTCTTC.

The chain recombines TRBV9 with TRBJ2-5, with D tentatively TRBD2 (7 bases). Germline CDR1 and CDR2: SGDLS and YYNGEE. Trimming left V 0 bases short and J 5 bases short, with 14 bases between. This CDR3 region has 15 residues. The CDR3 region has the DNA TGTGCCAGCAGCGTAGCGGGGGGCTTGGGGGAGACCCAGTACTTC. Translated: CASSVAGGLGETQYF.

The J gene is TRBJ2-7, the V gene TRBV4-1, with TRBD2 matching 8 bases. V gave up 1 base and J gave up 0 bases; unmatched junction bases: 17. Germline CDR1 and CDR2: MGHRA and YSYEKL. CDR3 length: 20 amino acids. CDR3 region: CASSQGPIQRGLPRSYEQYF. In nucleotides, the CDR3 is TGCGCCAGCAGCCAAGGGCCGATCCAGCGGGGGCTTCCACGCTCCTACGAGCAGTACTTC.

This chain connects TRBV27 to TRBJ1-1; 7 bases line up with TRBD1. CDR1 MNHEY and CDR2 SMNVEV come from the germline V gene (reference sequence). The length of the CDR3 is 13 residues. For the CDR3, the DNA is TGTGGAGGACAGGCCGCCCGGGGGACTGAAGCTTTCTTT. Residues: CGGQAARGTEAFF.

The chain has TRBV12-3 or TRBV12-4 and TRBJ1-5; D remains unclear. This CDR3 comprises 12 residues. Trimming took 6 bases from V and 7 from J, leaving 10 bases between them. The CDR3 sequence: CASSLAGQPQHF. CDR3 sequence (DNA): TGTGCCAGCAGCCTAGCCGGGCAGCCCCAGCATTTT.

This chain links TRBV9 with TRBJ1-4; a possible D gene is TRBD1 (5 bases). The CDR3 is 15 amino acids. V was trimmed by 0 bases and J by 6 bases, leaving 12 bases between them. CDR1 is SGDLS and CDR2 is YYNGEE in the germline V gene. The CDR3 region has the DNA TGTGCCAGCAGCGTAGGAGGCAGGGTGGATGAAAAACTGTTTTTT. Translation: CASSVGGRVDEKLFF.

The rearrangement joins TRBV7-9 to TRBJ1-6; 7 positions match TRBD1. V dropped 5 bases and J dropped 9; count of bases not matched to a gene: 7. Germline V gene sequence: CDR1 SEHNR, CDR2 FQNEAQ (reference sequence). The CDR3 runs to 14 residues. The CDR3: CASSQTGKGSPLHF. The CDR3 nucleotides are TGTGCCAGCAGCCAGACAGGGAAGGGTTCACCCCTCCACTTT. Together with reference TRBV7-9 and TRBJ1-6, the CDR3 gives the full variable domain: DTGVSQNPRHKITKRGQNVTFRCDPISEHNRLYWYRQTLGQGPEFLTYFQNEAQLEKSRLLSDRFSAERPKGSFSTLEIQRTEQGDSAMYLCASSQTGKGSPLHFGNGTRLTVT.

This clone was seen more than once but under ten times. V is TRBV18 and J is TRBJ1-1; D ambiguous. The CDR3 runs 14 residues. Germline V gene data show CDR1 as KGHSH and CDR2 as LQKENI. V was clipped by 4 bases and J by 4 bases, with 13 bases between them. The CDR3 bases are TGTGCCAGCTCACTGGTAGGAGATAGCACTGAAGCTTTCTTT. It encodes CASSLVGDSTEAFF.

V usage is TRBV4-1 and J usage is TRBJ2-3; weak D call: TRBD2 (5 bases). From germline, CDR1 is MGHRA and CDR2 YSYEKL. V lost 3 bases, J lost 1 base, and 17 bases lay in between. The CDR3 is 17 residues long. This chain's CDR3 is CASSQAPLGPRTDTQYF. CDR3 nucleotide sequence: TGCGCCAGCAGCCAGGCTCCACTAGGCCCCCGCACAGATACGCAGTATTTT.

V and J are TRBV11-3 and TRBJ1-1, with D possibly matching TRBD1 (6 bases). CDR3 length: 13 residues. CDR1 is SGHNT and CDR2 is YENEEA in the germline V gene. V shed 5 bases and J shed 4 bases, with 11 bases lying between them. CDR3 nucleotides: TGTGCCAGCAGCGCACAGGGCGGCACTGAAGCTTTCTTT. Encoded protein: CASSAQGGTEAFF.